This T cell receptor (beta chain) was profiled in a study of shared clonotypes between healthy human individuals. Whole-study results and caveats: Incomplete sequencing of sorted subsets was indicated by rarefaction despite large depth. Clonotypes that were shared across a few donors made up 4.5% to 5% of naive CD4 clonotypes.

On this clone: What it binds is not known.

Unmatched junction bases numbered 8, after V lost 1 base and J lost 7 bases. Germline CDR1 MDHEN, CDR2 SYDVKM. The CDR3 is 15 amino acids. Deep level was the assay's run setting. Using immunoSEQ multiplex PCR, the repertoire was profiled, and TCRdb retains in-frame clones only, with some absent. Of 2 million to 2.5 million clones listed, 85% to 95% were seen once; the top ten hold approximately 0.4%. The rearrangement links TRBV28 to TRBJ1-2; 8 positions agree with TRBD1. Specimen: naive CD4+ T cells from PBMCs. Subset defined: CD45RA+ positively selected. This clonotype originated in a man aged 18 to 30 in good health. Some clones in this sample may be carry-over from other donors' samples. CDR3: CASSLFQGAGGGYTF. The CDR3 region has the DNA TGTGCCAGCAGTTTATTCCAGGGGGCGGGTGGTGGCTACACCTTC.